The next 9 T cell receptor beta chains were all read from a single sample in a study of STAT3 mutations in large granular lymphocyte leukemia. Points from the study as a whole: Every T-LGLL patient had at least one immunodominant TCRbeta clonotype.

Sequenced by immunoSEQ multiplex PCR; TCRdb stores in-frame clones only, minus some. The sample lists approximately 42,000 clones; about 81% were seen once. Their target antigens are unknown. Input material: PBMCs. The receptor source for this set is a human donor with T large granular lymphocyte leukemia. Some clones in this sample may be carry-over from other donors' samples.

The chain employs TRBV11-2 and TRBJ2-5; D gene uncertain. V lost 5 bases to trimming and J lost 1 base, with 11 bases between them. This CDR3 is 14 amino acids long. Germline V gene sequence: CDR1 SGHAT, CDR2 FQNNGV. Here the CDR3 reads CASSDSARQETQYF. CDR3 DNA: TGTGCCAGCAGCGATAGTGCTCGCCAAGAGACCCAGTACTTC.

The rearrangement links TRBV7-9 to TRBJ1-2; TRBD1 aligns across 7 bases. The junction had 3 bases not matched to a gene; V was cut back by 9 bases and J by 2 bases. The CDR3 is 12 amino acids. The germline gives CDR1 SEHNR, CDR2 FQNEAQ (reference sequence). CDR3 in DNA: TGTGCCAGTACGACAGGGAACTATGGCTACACCTTC. Amino acids: CASTTGNYGYTF.

The chain links TRBV5-1 to TRBJ1-4, with unresolved D. The V and J ends lost 5 bases and 6 bases respectively, with 17 bases between them. Per germline, CDR1 SGHRS and CDR2 YFSETQ. The CDR3 is made up of 15 amino acids. The CDR3 reads CASSIQNAGDEKLFF. Written as DNA, the CDR3 is TGCGCCAGCAGTATACAGAACGCGGGTGATGAAAAACTGTTTTTT.

The V and J genes are TRBV7-9 and TRBJ1-2; 12 positions match TRBD1. The germline V gene has CDR1 SEHNR and CDR2 FQNEAQ (reference sequence). V shed 4 bases, J shed 6 bases, and the junction held 3 bases outside the gene matches. The CDR3 is made up of 14 amino acids. The CDR3 loop reads CASSSGQGADGYTF. CDR3 in DNA: TGTGCCAGCAGCTCGGGACAGGGGGCAGATGGCTACACCTTC.

The rearrangement uses TRBV27 and TRBJ2-2, with D maybe TRBD1 (5 bases). Germline V gene sequence: CDR1 MNHEY, CDR2 SMNVEV (reference sequence). The V end lost 4 bases, the J end lost 1 base, and 16 bases lay between the germline ends. This CDR3 contains 17 residues. This CDR3 is CASSSPRPGLNTGELFF. The CDR3 region has the DNA TGTGCCAGCAGTTCCCCCCGGCCAGGGTTGAACACCGGGGAGCTGTTTTTT.

This rearrangement joins TRBV29-1 to TRBJ2-5, with TRBD1 identical over 7 bases. Germline CDR1 reads SQVTM; CDR2 reads ANQGSEA. This CDR3 has 16 residues. V lost 3 bases, J lost 2 bases, and 12 bases stayed unmatched. The CDR3 coding sequence is TGCAGCGTTGACGCCGTGGCAGGGGGATATCAAGAGACCCAGTACTTC. Its protein is CSVDAVAGGYQETQYF.

This chain connects TRBV5-1 to TRBJ2-1; TRBD1 aligns across 7 bases. Germline lookup yields CDR1 SGHRS and CDR2 YFSETQ. Unmatched junction bases numbered 6, after V lost 4 bases and J lost 2 bases. This CDR3 region has 15 residues. The CDR3 spells CASSQTGWPYNEQFF. As DNA, the CDR3 is TGCGCCAGCAGCCAGACAGGGTGGCCCTACAATGAGCAGTTCTTC.

J is TRBJ1-1 and V is TRBV15; D unresolved. The V gene lost 0 bases and the J gene lost 6 bases, with 17 bases spanning the gap. From germline, CDR1 is LNHNV and CDR2 YYDKDF (reference sequence). This CDR3 region has 16 residues. The CDR3 DNA reads TGTGCCACCAGCAGAGACCCCACCCTCGGTGCGGCTGAAGCTTTCTTT. Its protein product is CATSRDPTLGAAEAFF.

The chain is built from TRBV25-1 and TRBJ1-4; TRBD1 matches at 8 bases. Trimming took 7 bases from V and 3 from J; bases not matched to a gene: 13. The CDR3 spans 17 residues. The germline V gene encodes CDR1 MGHDK and CDR2 SYGVNS. The CDR3, as DNA: TGTGCCAGCACCCAAGGACAGGGCAGTTTCCCTAATGAAAAACTGTTTTTT. This translates into CASTQGQGSFPNEKLFF.